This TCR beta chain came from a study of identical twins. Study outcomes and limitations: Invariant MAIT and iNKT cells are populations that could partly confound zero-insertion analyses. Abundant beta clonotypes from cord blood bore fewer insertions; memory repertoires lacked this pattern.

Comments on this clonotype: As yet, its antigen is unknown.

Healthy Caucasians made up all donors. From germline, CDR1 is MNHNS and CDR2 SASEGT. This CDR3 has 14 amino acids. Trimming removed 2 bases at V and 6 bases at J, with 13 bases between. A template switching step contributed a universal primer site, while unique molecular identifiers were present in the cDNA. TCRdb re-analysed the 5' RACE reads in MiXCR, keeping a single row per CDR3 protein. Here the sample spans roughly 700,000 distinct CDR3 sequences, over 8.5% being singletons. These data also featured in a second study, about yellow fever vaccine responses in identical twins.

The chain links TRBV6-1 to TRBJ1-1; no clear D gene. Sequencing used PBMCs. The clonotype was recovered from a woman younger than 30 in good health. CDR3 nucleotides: TGTGCCAGCAGTGAAAACAGTCGGATCGCTGAAGCTTTCTTT. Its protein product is CASSENSRIAEAFF.